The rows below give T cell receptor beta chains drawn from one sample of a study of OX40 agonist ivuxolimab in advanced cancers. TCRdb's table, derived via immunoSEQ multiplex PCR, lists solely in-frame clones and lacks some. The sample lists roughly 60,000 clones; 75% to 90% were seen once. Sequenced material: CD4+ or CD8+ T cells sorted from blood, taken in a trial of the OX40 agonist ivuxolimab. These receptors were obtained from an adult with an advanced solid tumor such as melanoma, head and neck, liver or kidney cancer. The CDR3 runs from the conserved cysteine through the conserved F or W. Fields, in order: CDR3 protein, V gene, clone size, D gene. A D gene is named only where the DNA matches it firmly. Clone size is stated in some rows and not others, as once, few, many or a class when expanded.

cdr3_aa: CARQGNSGTREQYF; v_call: TRBV27; clone_size: NA; d_call: NA
cdr3_aa: CASSLRQGAWETQYF; v_call: TRBV5-6; clone_size: NA; d_call: TRBD1
cdr3_aa: CASSPPTRPGELFF; v_call: TRBV19; clone_size: once; d_call: NA
cdr3_aa: CASSTVGTGLGDRPYEQYF; v_call: TRBV27; clone_size: NA; d_call: NA
cdr3_aa: CASIPGPNTEAFF; v_call: TRBV28; clone_size: NA; d_call: NA
cdr3_aa: CASSGLAGFYEQYF; v_call: TRBV27; clone_size: NA; d_call: TRBD2
cdr3_aa: CASSPDSLNEQFF; v_call: TRBV7-9; clone_size: NA; d_call: NA
cdr3_aa: CASSYGVNTEAFF; v_call: TRBV7-6; clone_size: NA; d_call: NA
cdr3_aa: CASTDARGFQPQHF; v_call: TRBV19; clone_size: few; d_call: NA
cdr3_aa: CASSWTGVSYEQYF; v_call: TRBV27; clone_size: few; d_call: NA
cdr3_aa: CASRTGVRWVNYGYTF; v_call: TRBV5-6; clone_size: NA; d_call: NA
cdr3_aa: CASSFFSGELFF; v_call: TRBV7-3; clone_size: once; d_call: NA
cdr3_aa: CASSSPSGHEQFF; v_call: TRBV7-9; clone_size: NA; d_call: NA
cdr3_aa: CASSPGGWGMSTDTQYF; v_call: TRBV11-2; clone_size: few; d_call: TRBD2
cdr3_aa: CASSRDRAYNEQFF; v_call: TRBV19; clone_size: NA; d_call: TRBD1
cdr3_aa: CASSLMGEQYF; v_call: TRBV27; clone_size: NA; d_call: NA
cdr3_aa: CASGSGIFPQHF; v_call: TRBV27; clone_size: NA; d_call: NA
cdr3_aa: CASIRGSAADSPLHF; v_call: TRBV6-1; clone_size: NA; d_call: NA
cdr3_aa: CASSLSGGRAYNEQFF; v_call: TRBV5-1; clone_size: NA; d_call: TRBD2
cdr3_aa: CASSLPGAFYEQYF; v_call: TRBV28; clone_size: NA; d_call: NA
cdr3_aa: CAWSSGSSYNEQFF; v_call: TRBV30; clone_size: NA; d_call: TRBD2
cdr3_aa: CASSFGASEAFF; v_call: TRBV7-9; clone_size: once; d_call: NA
cdr3_aa: CASSPNREEIYVNTEAFF; v_call: TRBV9; clone_size: NA; d_call: NA
cdr3_aa: CASSVDPGQGAQTEAFF; v_call: TRBV9; clone_size: NA; d_call: TRBD1
cdr3_aa: CASSLDRSKLAGLTYNEQFF; v_call: TRBV11-2; clone_size: NA; d_call: TRBD2
cdr3_aa: CASLSGGPLIGNSPLHF; v_call: TRBV6-4; clone_size: NA; d_call: NA
cdr3_aa: CASSVVSQAGTEAFF; v_call: TRBV9; clone_size: NA; d_call: NA
cdr3_aa: CASSSGSGTEAFF; v_call: TRBV5-6; clone_size: NA; d_call: NA
cdr3_aa: CASSSGLAGNEQFF; v_call: TRBV27; clone_size: NA; d_call: TRBD2
cdr3_aa: CATENGEAFF; v_call: TRBV6-1; clone_size: NA; d_call: NA
cdr3_aa: CASSLRGGTEAFF; v_call: TRBV11-3; clone_size: NA; d_call: NA
cdr3_aa: CASSVVDYTGELFF; v_call: TRBV9; clone_size: NA; d_call: NA
cdr3_aa: CASSSPGLAGDEQYF; v_call: TRBV27; clone_size: NA; d_call: TRBD2
cdr3_aa: CASSERGSGTQYF; v_call: TRBV6-1; clone_size: NA; d_call: NA
cdr3_aa: CSVSGVSETQYF; v_call: TRBV29-1; clone_size: NA; d_call: TRBD2
cdr3_aa: CASSPGGVSPLHF; v_call: TRBV5-1; clone_size: NA; d_call: NA
cdr3_aa: CAWSNGAYSNQPQHF; v_call: TRBV30; clone_size: NA; d_call: NA
cdr3_aa: CASSGRGVGYEQYF; v_call: TRBV6-1; clone_size: NA; d_call: NA
cdr3_aa: CASSSLWNSPLHF; v_call: TRBV27; clone_size: few; d_call: NA
cdr3_aa: CSVLTVAGAYF; v_call: TRBV29-1; clone_size: NA; d_call: TRBD2
cdr3_aa: CASSTIGGVYEQYF; v_call: TRBV5-8; clone_size: NA; d_call: NA
cdr3_aa: CASSGNGREQYF; v_call: TRBV6-5; clone_size: NA; d_call: NA
cdr3_aa: CSATGQHEQYF; v_call: TRBV29-1; clone_size: NA; d_call: TRBD1
cdr3_aa: CASSQNRRTYEQYF; v_call: TRBV13; clone_size: NA; d_call: NA
cdr3_aa: CASSLRSFREAGAGELFF; v_call: TRBV28; clone_size: NA; d_call: TRBD2
cdr3_aa: CASSAGQGYEQYF; v_call: TRBV5-1; clone_size: NA; d_call: TRBD1
cdr3_aa: CATRLSGRAEAFF; v_call: TRBV27; clone_size: NA; d_call: NA
cdr3_aa: CASSVPPRQGHTQPQHF; v_call: TRBV19; clone_size: NA; d_call: TRBD1
cdr3_aa: CSVEGQGNEQFF; v_call: TRBV29-1; clone_size: NA; d_call: TRBD1
cdr3_aa: CASFSGFDEQFF; v_call: TRBV5-6; clone_size: NA; d_call: NA
cdr3_aa: CSVEGTQTYNEQFF; v_call: TRBV29-1; clone_size: NA; d_call: NA
cdr3_aa: CASSSSAGVNEQYF; v_call: TRBV7-8; clone_size: NA; d_call: TRBD2
cdr3_aa: CATSGTASYEQYF; v_call: TRBV15; clone_size: NA; d_call: NA
cdr3_aa: CASSFYREDEQYF; v_call: TRBV27; clone_size: medium-sized; d_call: NA
cdr3_aa: CASSFGGNTGELFF; v_call: TRBV7-9; clone_size: NA; d_call: NA
cdr3_aa: CASSENRNQPQHF; v_call: TRBV10-2; clone_size: NA; d_call: NA
cdr3_aa: CASSPRGAETQYF; v_call: TRBV18; clone_size: NA; d_call: NA
cdr3_aa: CASSQVGPDQPQHF; v_call: TRBV4-1; clone_size: NA; d_call: NA
cdr3_aa: CASSVGGISYEQYF; v_call: TRBV9; clone_size: NA; d_call: NA